This T cell receptor beta chain is from a study of Graves' ophthalmopathy and Graves' hyperthyroidism. CDR3 length: 16 amino acids. Germline V lookup: CDR1 SGHVS, CDR2 FNYEAQ. V was trimmed by 3 bases and J by 4 bases, leaving 15 bases between them. Amplifying from RNA transcripts, the study obtained TCR beta CDR3 regions. Amplification began with first-round RT-PCR using HTBI primers, then second-round multiplex PCR was performed. TCRdb processed the multiplex PCR reads anew with MiXCR; each CDR3 protein has one entry. Found here are about 700,000 distinct CDR3 sequences, approximately 39% of them singletons; the top ten hold 3% to 3.5%. Uncontrolled infections, other autoimmune diseases, pregnancy or lactation barred patients from enrollment. Physicians reached a diagnosis by relying on clinical symptoms, serum thyroxine, TRAb, thyroid ultrasound and orbital computed tomography.

This clonotype was obtained from an adult man with Graves' ophthalmopathy. The chain couples TRBV7-6 to TRBJ2-2, with D possibly being TRBD2 (6 bases). Sequencing used peripheral blood. The CDR3 sequence: CASSFYLAKSTGELFF. CDR3 in DNA: TGTGCCAGCAGCTTTTACCTAGCGAAGAGCACCGGGGAGCTGTTTTTT.